This is a list of T cell receptor beta chains from one sample in a study of response to subunit inactivated influenza vaccine. TCRdb fed the RT-PCR reads into MiXCR, producing one record per CDR3 protein. The profile covers 450,000 to 600,000 distinct CDR3 sequences, with about 15% appearing a single time and over 2.5% taken by the ten largest. This material consisted of CD4+ T cells sorted from PBMCs, taken 23 months after vaccination. Receptors originate from a man aged 50-75 years who received an inactivated influenza vaccine. The CDR3 runs from the conserved cysteine through the conserved F or W. The order of the fields is V gene, J gene, CDR3 protein.

V gene: TRBV18
J gene: TRBJ2-6
CDR3 protein: CASSPGGANVLTF

V gene: TRBV4-3
J gene: TRBJ2-7
CDR3 protein: CASSHLTSGGHYEQYF

V gene: TRBV9
J gene: TRBJ2-5
CDR3 protein: CASSVEFNQETQYF

V gene: TRBV5-1
J gene: TRBJ1-2
CDR3 protein: CASSLATADYGYTF

V gene: TRBV6-1
J gene: TRBJ1-5
CDR3 protein: CASSLDPRRGQPQHF

V gene: TRBV18
J gene: TRBJ2-7
CDR3 protein: CASSPVYEQYF

V gene: TRBV5-1
J gene: TRBJ1-3
CDR3 protein: CASSAETVSGNTIYF

V gene: TRBV7-2
J gene: TRBJ2-3
CDR3 protein: CASSLKDGVVTQYF

V gene: TRBV6-1
J gene: TRBJ2-3
CDR3 protein: CASIRHAITDTQYF

V gene: TRBV6-1
J gene: TRBJ1-2
CDR3 protein: CASSAYWGQDGYTF

V gene: TRBV5-1
J gene: TRBJ2-3
CDR3 protein: CASKRGVEADTQYF

V gene: TRBV11-2
J gene: TRBJ1-1
CDR3 protein: CASSLTEQGTEAFF

V gene: TRBV6-2/TRBV6-3
J gene: TRBJ2-7
CDR3 protein: CASNLGETTYEQYF

V gene: TRBV12-3/TRBV12-4
J gene: TRBJ1-2
CDR3 protein: CASSQTTGHGYTF